These T cell receptor beta chains were read from a single sample in a study of Tregs in tolerant kidney transplant recipients. Data came from immunoSEQ multiplex PCR; TCRdb stores just in-frame clones and leaves some out. The sample lists about 240,000 clones, about four fifths occurring once. The sample consisted of CD4+ T cells from blood. These receptors were taken from a human donor in good health. CDR3s include the opening cysteine and the closing phenylalanine or tryptophan. D genes are given only for firm matches. Where a row states a size, it is once, few, many or the class of an expanded clone; other rows omit it.

TRBJ2-1	TRBV19	TRBD2	NA	TGTGCCAGTTTAGGCGGGGGTACTAGCGGGAGAGGTCTTGAGTTCTTC	CASLGGGTSGRGLEFF
TRBJ1-2	TRBV19	TRBD1	NA	TGTGCCAGTAGACGGGACAGGGGAAACTATGGCTACACCTTC	CASRRDRGNYGYTF
TRBJ2-2	TRBV5-1	NA	NA	TGCGCCAGCAGCTTACAGGGTACCGGGGAGCTGTTTTTT	CASSLQGTGELFF
TRBJ2-2	TRBV14	NA	NA	TGTGCCAGCAGCCGCCTAGTGACAAACACCGGGGAGCTGTTTTTT	CASSRLVTNTGELFF
TRBJ1-2	TRBV23-1	TRBD1	NA	TGCGCCAGCACTTGCAACAGGGGGCCGATCTCTGGCTACACCTTC	CASTCNRGPISGYTF
TRBJ2-3	TRBV5-6	NA	NA	TGTGCCAGCAGCTTGGCGGTACTAGGGAGCACAGATACGCAGTATTTT	CASSLAVLGSTDTQYF
TRBJ2-5	TRBV9	TRBD2	NA	TGTGCCAGCAGCGTAGGCCCTAGCGGGGGAGAGACCCAGTACTTC	CASSVGPSGGETQYF
TRBJ1-2	TRBV29-1	NA	NA	TGCAGCTCCTCGGAGACTAACTATGGCTACACCTTC	CSSSETNYGYTF
TRBJ1-2	TRBV18	TRBD1	NA	TGTGCCAGCTCACCTGGGACAGAACTCTATGGCTACACCTTC	CASSPGTELYGYTF
TRBJ2-3	TRBV27	TRBD1	NA	TGTGCCAGCAGAAGGACAGGGCGGACAGATACGCAGTATTTT	CASRRTGRTDTQYF
TRBJ2-3	TRBV9	NA	NA	TGTGCCAGCAGCTGGGACGGGCCGGATACGCAGTATTTT	CASSWDGPDTQYF
TRBJ2-1	TRBV7-2	TRBD2	NA	TGTGCCAGCAGCGTCCCCGGGACTAGCGGGAGGCTCAACTATGAGCAGTTCTTC	CASSVPGTSGRLNYEQFF
TRBJ2-3	TRBV19	TRBD2	few	TGTGCCAGTTTGGGACTAGCGGGAGATACGCAGTATTTT	CASLGLAGDTQYF
TRBJ2-4	TRBV10-3	NA	NA	TGTGCCATCAGTGAGGAACAGGGAGCCAAAAACATTCAGTACTTC	CAISEEQGAKNIQYF
TRBJ1-1	TRBV18	NA	NA	TGTGCCAGCTCACCTAGGGCGGCAGGGGAAACGAACACTGAAGCTTTCTTT	CASSPRAAGETNTEAFF
TRBJ1-3	TRBV29-1	NA	NA	TGCAGCGTTGACCTGGGTGGAAACACCATATATTTT	CSVDLGGNTIYF
TRBJ2-2	TRBV5-1	NA	NA	TGCGCCAGCAGCTTGGGGCAGCCCAACACCGGGGAGCTGTTTTTT	CASSLGQPNTGELFF
TRBJ1-2	TRBV10-3	TRBD1	NA	TGTGCCATCAGTCAACAGGGGCGAAGCTATGGCTACACCTTC	CAISQQGRSYGYTF
TRBJ2-7	TRBV27	TRBD1	NA	TGTGCCAGCAGTCCACGGACAGGGTTCCCCTACGAGCAGTACTTC	CASSPRTGFPYEQYF
TRBJ2-5	TRBV10-3	TRBD2	NA	TGTGCCATCGCTTCCGGGCGGGGGGACCAAGAGACCCAGTACTTC	CAIASGRGDQETQYF
TRBJ2-5	TRBV7-2	TRBD2	NA	TGTGCCAGCAGCCTTGGGACTAGCGGGGGGGCAGGGACCCAGTACTTC	CASSLGTSGGAGTQYF
TRBJ1-2	TRBV23-1	NA	NA	TGCGCCCAAGGCGAGGGGTGGTGCTATGGCTACACCTTC	CAQGEGWCYGYTF
TRBJ2-2	TRBV11-3	NA	few	TGTGCCAGCAGCCCGACGGGGACGAACACCGGGGAGCTGTTTTTT	CASSPTGTNTGELFF
TRBJ1-5	TRBV21-1	NA	NA	TGTGCCAGCAGCAAAGCGGGACAGGGACGCAATCAGCCCCAGCATTTT	CASSKAGQGRNQPQHF
TRBJ1-5	TRBV7-9	NA	once	TGTGCCAGCAGCTTAAGGGGCGCCGTCCTGGGGGCAGGTCAGCCCCAGCATTTT	CASSLRGAVLGAGQPQHF
TRBJ2-3	TRBV7-6	TRBD2	NA	TGTGCCAGCAGCATTCAGCGGGGGGGCTCAGATACGCAGTATTTT	CASSIQRGGSDTQYF
TRBJ1-1	TRBV25-1	TRBD1	NA	TGTGCCAGCAGTGACTGGACAGGGGACACTGAAGCTTTCTTT	CASSDWTGDTEAFF
TRBJ2-7	TRBV7-8	NA	few	TGTGCCAGCAGCTTAGCGTTAGGTGTTCGGTCCGAGCAGTACTTC	CASSLALGVRSEQYF
TRBJ2-1	TRBV7-8	TRBD2	NA	TGTGCCAGCAGCCGGGAGGGGGTGCCCTACAATGAGCAGTTCTTC	CASSREGVPYNEQFF
TRBJ2-4	TRBV7-9	NA	NA	TGTGCCAGCAGCTCGGGCCACCCGGACATTCAGTACTTC	CASSSGHPDIQYF
TRBJ2-5	TRBV5-1	NA	NA	TGCGCCAGCAGCCAGGGCGTCCGGCGACTAACCCAAGAGACCCAGTACTTC	CASSQGVRRLTQETQYF
TRBJ1-2	TRBV6-6	TRBD1	few	TGTGCCAGCAGCCGCGGACAGGGGAACTATGGCTACACCTTC	CASSRGQGNYGYTF
TRBJ2-5	TRBV6-5	NA	few	TGTGCCAGCAGTTACGGTGCAGACTTTTACGTGGAGACCCAGTACTTC	CASSYGADFYVETQYF
TRBJ2-7	TRBV6-5	NA	once	TGTGCCAGCAGGGACTTTTTGGCCCACGAGCAGTACTTC	CASRDFLAHEQYF
TRBJ1-6	TRBV15	NA	NA	TGTGCCACCAGCAAAGGGCCCTCCCGGGAGAATTCACCCCTCCACTTT	CATSKGPSRENSPLHF
TRBJ2-2	TRBV4-1	NA	NA	TGCGCCAGCTGTCAGGCTAGGCATACCGGGGAGCTGTTTTTT	CASCQARHTGELFF
TRBJ2-7	TRBV19	TRBD2	NA	TGTGCCAGCACAGCGGGGAGACAGCGCACCTACGAGCAGTACTTC	CASTAGRQRTYEQYF
TRBJ2-3	TRBV6-1	TRBD2	once	TGTGCCAGCAGTGGCGGGACTAGCGGGGGCACAGATACGCAGTATTTT	CASSGGTSGGTDTQYF